What follows are 25 T cell receptor beta chains derived from one specimen sequenced in a study of blood T cell repertoires in COVID-19. Measured with immunoSEQ multiplex PCR; TCRdb has only the in-frame clones, and not every one. The sample consists of 250,000 to 400,000 clones, around 88% of them appearing once. Sequencing was done on a sample of peripheral blood. The receptors shown here come from a young woman with COVID-19, enrolled during active disease.

The V gene is TRBV5-1, the J gene TRBJ1-4; D might be TRBD1 (5 bases). V lost 4 bases and J lost 4, with 11 bases in between. The CDR3 has 14 amino acids. Germline-derived CDR1 and CDR2 are SGHRS and YFSETQ. CDR3 residues: CASSPDTFNEKLFF. Here the CDR3 DNA reads TGCGCCAGCAGCCCGGACACCTTTAATGAAAAACTGTTTTTT.

V gene TRBV14 combines with J gene TRBJ2-7; D gene uncertain. V lost 6 bases, J lost 6 bases, and 15 bases lay in between. Germline CDR1 and CDR2: SGHDN and FVKESK. The CDR3 extends over 13 amino acids. CDR3 in amino acids: CASSLIVLGEQYF. The CDR3 DNA is TGTGCCAGCAGTCTCATAGTACTCGGCGAGCAGTACTTC.

The rearrangement links TRBV14 to TRBJ2-1; no reliable D call. Germline assignment: CDR1 SGHDN and CDR2 FVKESK. The CDR3 is made up of 13 amino acids. V lost 4 bases to trimming and J lost 5 bases, with 9 bases between them. CDR3 residues: CASSLKPHNEQFF. DNA of the CDR3: TGTGCCAGCAGCCTTAAGCCCCACAATGAGCAGTTCTTC.

The genes are TRBV7-2 and TRBJ2-5; 10 bases align to TRBD2. The V gene's germline CDR1 is SGHTA and CDR2 FQGNSA. V lost 1 base to trimming and J lost 5 bases; unmatched junction nucleotides: 7. This CDR3 region has 16 residues. DNA of the CDR3: TGTGCCAGCAGCTTAGGGGAACTAGCGGGGTTTGAGACCCAGTACTTC. Translating gives CASSLGELAGFETQYF.

The chain couples TRBV5-4 to TRBJ2-7; D is possibly TRBD2 (6 bases). This CDR3 comprises 12 residues. CDR1 is SGHNT, CDR2 YYREEE, per germline (reference sequence). V was clipped by 4 bases and J by 6 bases, with 11 bases between them. For the CDR3, the DNA is TGTGCCAGCAGCCTATCGGAGGGCGAGCAGTACTTC. Protein product: CASSLSEGEQYF.

This chain links TRBV4-1 with TRBJ1-4; D is ambiguous. CDR3 length: 15 residues. Germline lookup yields CDR1 MGHRA and CDR2 YSYEKL. Trimming took off 1 base at V and 6 bases at J, with 12 bases between the two ends. CDR3 in amino acids: CASSQGAGGHEKLFF. DNA for the CDR3: TGCGCCAGCAGCCAAGGGGCAGGAGGCCATGAAAAACTGTTTTTT.

The chain is built from TRBV18 and TRBJ1-1; D uncertain. Per germline, CDR1 KGHSH and CDR2 LQKENI. The V and J ends lost 4 bases and 4 bases respectively, with 16 bases between them. This CDR3 spans 15 amino acids. CDR3 DNA: TGTGCCAGCTCACTACTCCGGGAAGAGGGCACTGAAGCTTTCTTT. Translated, it gives CASSLLREEGTEAFF.

The gene calls are TRBV11-3 and TRBJ1-1; D is unclear. Germline V CDR1 and CDR2: SGHNT, YENEEA. The CDR3 has 10 residues. Trimming took 10 bases from V and 11 from J, leaving 14 bases between them. The CDR3: CATRAPGAFF. The CDR3 region has the DNA TGTGCCACCCGCGCCCCCGGGGCTTTCTTT.

The chain employs TRBV13 and TRBJ2-2, with 10 bases fitting TRBD1. Germline loops: CDR1 PRHDT, CDR2 FYEKMQ (reference sequence). CDR3 length: 17 residues. V shed 0 bases, J shed 2 bases, and the junction held 3 bases outside the gene matches. DNA of the CDR3: TGTGCCAGCAGCTTAGGAGGGACAGGGGAAAACACCGGGGAGCTGTTTTTT. It codes for CASSLGGTGENTGELFF.

The chain combines TRBV4-1 with TRBJ2-1, with 9 nucleotides matching TRBD2. The CDR3 sequence is 16 residues long. The germline V gene has CDR1 MGHRA and CDR2 YSYEKL. V shed 3 bases, J shed 7 bases, and the junction held 10 bases outside the gene matches. CDR3 DNA: TGCGCCAGCAGCCAGGTTAGCGGGAGCCTTCGGAATGAGCAGTTCTTC. Translating gives CASSQVSGSLRNEQFF.

V and J are TRBV6-6 and TRBJ1-6, with TRBD1 as a possible D gene (6 bases). CDR1 and CDR2 from the germline V gene are MNHNY and SVGAGI (reference sequence). V was clipped by 6 bases and J by 13 bases, with 19 bases between them. The CDR3 is 14 residues long. CDR3 sequence: CASSPEGGASPLHF. The CDR3 DNA is TGTGCCAGCAGCCCCGAGGGGGGGGCCTCCCCCCTCCACTTT.

The CDR3 bases are TGTGCCAGTAGATCAGGGGGTTCTAATCAGCCCCAGCATTTT. Protein sequence: CASRSGGSNQPQHF. The chain combines TRBV19 with TRBJ1-5, with 7 bases lining up with TRBD1. Unmatched junction bases numbered 6, after V lost 6 bases and J lost 4 bases. Germline V CDR1 and CDR2: LNHDA, SQIVND (reference sequence). This CDR3 has 14 amino acids.

This clone was picked up a small number of times. This sequence joins TRBV28 and TRBJ1-6; the D gene is possibly TRBD1 (6 bases). The CDR3 consists of 15 residues. Per germline, CDR1 MDHEN and CDR2 SYDVKM. V lost 5 bases and J lost 7, with 15 bases in between. CDR3 region: CASSLAGQLNSPLHF. The CDR3 DNA sequence: TGTGCCAGCAGTCTAGCAGGACAGTTAAATTCACCCCTCCACTTT. The whole variable domain, remainder taken from reference TRBV28 and TRBJ1-6, is DVKVTQSSRYLVKRTGEKVFLECVQDMDHENMFWYRQDPGLGLRLIYFSYDVKMKEKGDIPEGYSVSREKKERFSLILESASTNQTSMYLCASSLAGQLNSPLHFGNGTRLTVT.

The chain employs TRBV3-1 (or the pseudogene TRBV3-2) and TRBJ1-2; maybe TRBD1 (6 bases). The CDR3 consists of 14 residues. The germline V and J ends were trimmed by 2 bases and 6 bases, with 13 bases remaining between them. Germline V lookup: CDR1 LGHDT, CDR2 YNNKEL (reference sequence). Here the CDR3 reads CASSQQGRPDGYTF. CDR3 nucleotide sequence: TGTGCCAGCAGCCAACAGGGGCGCCCGGATGGCTACACCTTC.

The genes are TRBV18 and TRBJ1-4; D gene uncertain. Germline V lookup: CDR1 KGHSH, CDR2 LQKENI. With 6 bases removed from V and 4 bases from J, the gap between germline ends came to 9 bases. The CDR3 is 13 amino acids. In nucleotides, the CDR3 is TGTGCCAGCTCCGGAGGGCTTAATGAAAAACTGTTTTTT. Encoded protein: CASSGGLNEKLFF.

This clone has just a few counts. V gene TRBV4-1 combines with J gene TRBJ1-1; no firm D call. The V end lost 4 bases, the J end lost 2 bases, and 17 bases lay between the germline ends. The CDR3 spans 16 residues. Germline CDR1 and CDR2: MGHRA and YSYEKL. CDR3 DNA sequence: TGCGCCAGCAGCCGGAGGGCGGGGTTGGATAACACTGAAGCTTTCTTT. Its protein product is CASSRRAGLDNTEAFF.

The gene calls are TRBV27 and TRBJ2-1; D is perhaps TRBD1 (5 bases). Germline V gives CDR1 MNHEY, CDR2 SMNVEV (reference sequence). Trimming stripped 3 bases from V and 5 bases from J, with 11 bases between. The length of the CDR3 is 14 residues. The CDR3 DNA is TGTGCCAGCAGTTTTGCAGGGCTCCACAATGAGCAGTTCTTC. This gives the protein CASSFAGLHNEQFF.

The genes are TRBV7-3 and TRBJ2-6; weak D call: TRBD2 (6 bases). Germline V gene lookup returns CDR1 SGHTA and CDR2 FQGTGA. The CDR3 extends over 17 amino acids. Trimming stripped 0 bases from V and 0 bases from J, with 9 bases between. The CDR3 loop is CASSLTGLRSGANVLTF. CDR3 in DNA: TGTGCCAGCAGCTTAACGGGACTTCGCTCTGGGGCCAACGTCCTGACTTTC. The variable domain in full, completed from reference TRBV7-3 and TRBJ2-6, reads GAGVSQTPSNKVTEKGKYVELRCDPISGHTALYWYRQSLGQGPEFLIYFQGTGAADDSGLPNDRFFAVRPEGSVSTLKIQRTERGDSAVYLCASSLTGLRSGANVLTFGAGSRLTVL.

This chain joins TRBV19 and TRBJ1-6; D is unresolved. Germline values: CDR1 LNHDA, CDR2 SQIVND (reference sequence). The germline V and J ends were trimmed by 4 bases and 0 bases, with 4 bases remaining between them. The CDR3 extends over 14 amino acids. CDR3 bases: TGTGCCAGTAGTACGTTCTCCTATAATTCACCCCTCCACTTT. It specifies CASSTFSYNSPLHF. Variable domain in full (rest from reference TRBV19 and TRBJ1-6): DGGITQSPKYLFRKEGQNVTLSCEQNLNHDAMYWYRQDPGQGLRLIYYSQIVNDFQKGDIAEGYSVSREKKESFPLTVTSAQKNPTAFYLCASSTFSYNSPLHFGNGTRLTVT.

This chain connects TRBV11-2 to TRBJ1-5, with D perhaps TRBD1 (6 bases). The length of the CDR3 is 13 residues. Trimming left V 3 bases short and J 4 bases short, with 7 bases between. CDR1 SGHAT and CDR2 FQNNGV come from the germline V gene. CDR3 region: CASSFDRNQPQHF. DNA for the CDR3: TGTGCCAGCAGCTTTGACAGGAATCAGCCCCAGCATTTT.

V is TRBV5-4 and J is TRBJ1-6; no reliable D call. The CDR3 runs 15 residues. Trimming removed 4 bases from V and 0 bases from J, with 8 bases in between. Germline CDR1 SGHNT, CDR2 YYREEE (reference sequence). The CDR3 sequence: CASSPGSSYNSPLHF. DNA of the CDR3: TGTGCCAGCAGCCCCGGGAGCTCCTATAATTCACCCCTCCACTTT.

This clone showed up just once. The V gene is TRBV19, the J gene TRBJ1-1; TRBD1 agrees at 8 bases. Trimming cost V 1 base and J 6 bases; bases outside gene matches: 7. Germline V gives CDR1 LNHDA, CDR2 SQIVND (reference sequence). CDR3 length equals 15 residues. Here the CDR3 reads CASSIGQGAAAEAFF. The DNA for the CDR3 is TGTGCCAGTAGTATAGGGCAGGGGGCGGCGGCTGAAGCTTTCTTT.

The chain recombines TRBV2 with TRBJ2-7; D possibly corresponds to TRBD2 (5 bases). The V gene lost 4 bases and the J gene lost 0 bases, with 10 bases spanning the gap. The CDR3 runs to 14 residues. Looked up from germline, CDR1 is SNHLY and CDR2 is FYNNEI. CDR3: CASSVRRYSYEQYV. In DNA, the CDR3 is TGTGCCAGCAGTGTCCGGAGGTACTCCTACGAGCAGTACGTC.

This sequence joins TRBV12-3 or TRBV12-4 and TRBJ2-2; no clear D gene. Trimming removed 5 bases at V and 5 bases at J, with 9 bases between. The CDR3 has 13 amino acids. This chain's CDR3 is CASSRIATGELFF. The CDR3 DNA reads TGTGCCAGCAGTAGGATAGCTACCGGGGAGCTGTTTTTT.

This clone appeared once. The rearrangement links TRBV6-2 or TRBV6-3 to TRBJ2-5; a weak D match, TRBD2 (6 bases). Germline V gene lookup returns CDR1 MNHEY and CDR2 SVGEGT. V was cut by 2 bases and J by 7 bases, with 11 bases left in between. The length of the CDR3 is 13 residues. The DNA for the CDR3 is TGTGCCAGCAGTTACGGAGGGGCTGTGACCCAGTACTTC. It is translated as CASSYGGAVTQYF.